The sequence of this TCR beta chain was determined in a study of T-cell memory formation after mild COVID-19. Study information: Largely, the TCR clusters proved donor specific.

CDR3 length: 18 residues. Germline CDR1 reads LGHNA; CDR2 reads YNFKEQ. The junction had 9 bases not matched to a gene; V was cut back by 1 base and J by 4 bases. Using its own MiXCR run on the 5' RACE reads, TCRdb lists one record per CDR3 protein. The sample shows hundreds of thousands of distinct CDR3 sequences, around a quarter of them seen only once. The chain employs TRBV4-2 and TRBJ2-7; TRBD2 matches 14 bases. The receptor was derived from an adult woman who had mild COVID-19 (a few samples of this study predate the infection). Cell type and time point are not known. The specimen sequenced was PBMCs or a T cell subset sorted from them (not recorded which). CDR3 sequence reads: CASSQAGGLAGEGYEQYF. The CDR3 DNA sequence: TGTGCCAGCAGCCAAGCAGGGGGACTAGCGGGAGAGGGTTACGAGCAGTACTTC.